The text below deals with one T cell receptor beta chain. Its antigen remains unknown. Clones were sequenced by immunoSEQ multiplex PCR, and TCRdb holds only the in-frame ones, with some missing. The table includes about 31,000 clones, just over 70% detected once. The source of the sample is a study of PD-1 blockade in classical Hodgkin lymphoma. The CDR3 is 16 residues long. CDR1 and CDR2 from the germline V gene are LGHNA and YSLEER. V lost 1 base and J lost 0, with 12 bases in between. Autologous stem cell transplantation was followed by relapse in every patient, and brentuximab vedotin exposure varied. Study-level results: Complete responders had baseline diversity similar to newly diagnosed patients. CD4+ TCR diversity, unlike CD8+, rose significantly by C4D1. Patients who began taking nivolumab under 1 year after ASCT were left out.

This clonotype originated in a human donor with classical Hodgkin lymphoma. The sample consisted of peripheral blood mononuclear cells (PBMCs), taken before the second cycle of nivolumab. The rearrangement links TRBV4-3 to TRBJ2-5; possible D gene TRBD2, 5 bases. The CDR3 region has the DNA TGCGCCAGCAGCCAAGGAGGTGGGCGGGACCAAGAGACCCAGTACTTC. Its translation: CASSQGGGRDQETQYF.